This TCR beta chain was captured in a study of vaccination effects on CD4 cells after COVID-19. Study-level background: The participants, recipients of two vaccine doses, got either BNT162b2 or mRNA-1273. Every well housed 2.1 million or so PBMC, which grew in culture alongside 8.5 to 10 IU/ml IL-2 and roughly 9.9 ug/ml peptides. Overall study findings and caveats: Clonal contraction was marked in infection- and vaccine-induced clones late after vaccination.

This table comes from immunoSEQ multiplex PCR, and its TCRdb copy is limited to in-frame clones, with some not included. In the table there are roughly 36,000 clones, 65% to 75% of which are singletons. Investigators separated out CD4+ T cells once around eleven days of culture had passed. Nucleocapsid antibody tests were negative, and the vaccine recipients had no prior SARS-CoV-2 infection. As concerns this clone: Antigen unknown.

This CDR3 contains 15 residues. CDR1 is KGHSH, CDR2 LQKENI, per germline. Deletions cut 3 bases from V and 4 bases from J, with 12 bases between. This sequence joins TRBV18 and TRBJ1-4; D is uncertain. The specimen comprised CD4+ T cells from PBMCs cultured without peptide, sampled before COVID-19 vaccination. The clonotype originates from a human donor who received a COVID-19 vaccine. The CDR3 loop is CASSPTVTGNEKLFF. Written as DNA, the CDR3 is TGTGCCAGCTCACCCACCGTGACTGGTAATGAAAAACTGTTTTTT.